These 25 T cell receptor beta chains were sequenced from one sample in a study of beta chain features in type 1 diabetes. Reverse transcribing all isolated RNA meant expressed TCRB transcripts were sequenced. Measured with immunoSEQ multiplex PCR; TCRdb has only the in-frame clones, and not every one. Altogether hundreds of thousands of clones are present, about 14% being singletons, with the ten largest covering about 0.097%. What was sequenced was naive CD4+ T cells from blood. Receptor source: a man between 18 and 29 years old in good health.

This clone was detected a few times. This chain joins TRBV7-8 and TRBJ1-5, with TRBD1 matching 10 bases. The CDR3 length is 16 residues. V lost 1 base, J lost 4 bases, and 4 bases stayed unmatched. Germline CDR1 reads SGHVS; CDR2 reads FQNEAQ. CDR3 in DNA: TGTGCCAGCAGCTTAGTGGGACAGGGGCGAAATCAGCCCCAGCATTTT. This codes for CASSLVGQGRNQPQHF.

V usage is TRBV7-2 and J usage is TRBJ2-4, with 8 bases that match TRBD1. The V gene's germline CDR1 is SGHTA and CDR2 FQGNSA. J lost 5 bases, V lost 2 bases, and 2 bases had no gene match. The CDR3 sequence is 14 residues long. CDR3 sequence (DNA): TGTGCCAGCAGCTTAACAGGGGGTCAAAACATTCAGTACTTC. Its translation is CASSLTGGQNIQYF.

The V gene is TRBV7-9, the J gene TRBJ1-4, with 7 bases matching TRBD1. CDR3 length equals 15 residues. Germline values: CDR1 SEHNR, CDR2 FQNEAQ (reference sequence). V shed 5 bases and J 5 bases; nucleotides not matched to a gene: 8. The CDR3 sequence: CASSIMGQRNEKLFF. CDR3 in DNA: TGTGCCAGCAGCATCATGGGACAGAGAAATGAAAAACTGTTTTTT.

This clone was observed a handful of times. The chain combines TRBV5-1 with TRBJ2-7, with D maybe TRBD1 (5 bases). CDR3 size: 15 residues. The V end lost 4 bases, the J end lost 2 bases, and 16 bases lay between the germline ends. Looked up from germline, CDR1 is SGHRS and CDR2 is YFSETQ. In DNA, the CDR3 is TGCGCCAGCAGCGTACGACCCGACAGCACCTACGAGCAGTACTTC. Translating it yields CASSVRPDSTYEQYF.

The chain joins TRBV7-9 to TRBJ1-4; D is perhaps TRBD1 (5 bases). The CDR3 contains 15 residues. Germline CDR1 and CDR2: SEHNR and FQNEAQ (reference sequence). V lost 2 bases, J lost 8 bases, and 15 bases lay in between. The CDR3 is CASSLTGPGREKLFF. CDR3 in DNA: TGTGCCAGCAGCTTAACTGGACCAGGGCGGGAAAAACTGTTTTTT. The whole variable domain, remainder taken from reference TRBV7-9 and TRBJ1-4, is DTGVSQNPRHKITKRGQNVTFRCDPISEHNRLYWYRQTLGQGPEFLTYFQNEAQLEKSRLLSDRFSAERPKGSFSTLEIQRTEQGDSAMYLCASSLTGPGREKLFFGSGTQLSVL.

The rearrangement uses TRBV19 and TRBJ1-2, with 9 bases aligning to TRBD1. Unmatched junction bases numbered 6, after V lost 4 bases and J lost 9 bases. The CDR3 contains 13 residues. Germline CDR1 LNHDA, CDR2 SQIVND (reference sequence). CDR3 region: CASSRPGQGSYTF. The CDR3 region has the DNA TGTGCCAGTAGTAGGCCGGGACAGGGAAGCTACACCTTC.

The chain employs TRBV7-2 and TRBJ2-1, with 7 bases lining up with TRBD2. The germline V gene has CDR1 SGHTA and CDR2 FQGNSA. Trimming took 3 bases from V and 4 from J; bases not matched to a gene: 9. This CDR3 spans 16 amino acids. This chain's CDR3 is CASSLMGTSVYNEQFF. The CDR3 DNA sequence: TGTGCCAGCAGCTTGATGGGAACTAGCGTTTACAATGAGCAGTTCTTC.

This clone was counted only a few times. The chain uses TRBV7-9 and TRBJ2-7; possibly TRBD1 or TRBD2 for D (5 bases each). Germline V CDR1 and CDR2: SEHNR, FQNEAQ (reference sequence). CDR3 length: 14 amino acids. V was cut by 4 bases and J by 2 bases, with 12 bases left in between. CDR3 coding DNA: TGTGCCAGCAGCTGGGGACCGGCTACCTACGAGCAGTACTTC. It encodes CASSWGPATYEQYF.

This clone was seen a handful of times. J is TRBJ2-2 and V is TRBV7-2; 9 nucleotides line up with TRBD1. Germline V gene lookup returns CDR1 SGHTA and CDR2 FQGNSA. V lost 2 bases to trimming and J lost 1 base; unmatched junction nucleotides: 2. The CDR3 runs 16 residues. In DNA form, the CDR3 reads TGTGCCAGCAGCTTATGGGACAGGGAGAACACCGGGGAGCTGTTTTTT. Protein product: CASSLWDRENTGELFF.

The genes are TRBV4-2 and TRBJ2-4; 11 bases match TRBD2. Trimming removed 0 bases from V and 2 bases from J; junction bases left unmatched: 12. Germline V gene sequence: CDR1 LGHNA, CDR2 YNFKEQ. The CDR3 runs to 20 residues. Here the CDR3 reads CASSQDTASGGRVTKNIQYF. Here the CDR3 DNA reads TGTGCCAGCAGCCAAGATACGGCTAGCGGGGGGCGTGTGACCAAAAACATTCAGTACTTC.

In its sample, this clone was seen a few times. The chain couples TRBV19 to TRBJ2-2; D may be TRBD2 (6 bases). This CDR3 is 14 amino acids long. V was clipped by 6 bases and J by 5 bases, with 13 bases between them. From germline, CDR1 is LNHDA and CDR2 SQIVND (reference sequence). CDR3 region: CASSGSAGTGELFF. CDR3 nucleotides: TGTGCCAGTAGCGGGAGTGCGGGTACCGGGGAGCTGTTTTTT.

The chain couples TRBV18 to TRBJ2-6; 7 bases match TRBD2. Germline V gene data show CDR1 as KGHSH and CDR2 as LQKENI. This CDR3 comprises 18 residues. The V segment lost 3 bases and the J segment 0 bases; nucleotides outside the gene matches: 8. The CDR3 DNA is TGTGCCAGCTCACCCCGTCTAGCGGTGAGCTCTGGGGCCAACGTCCTGACTTTC. It codes for CASSPRLAVSSGANVLTF.

The chain has TRBV9 and TRBJ2-5; D gene uncertain. Germline assignment: CDR1 SGDLS and CDR2 YYNGEE. This CDR3 comprises 14 residues. V lost 0 bases, J lost 2 bases, and 8 bases lay in between. The chain's CDR3 is CASSVGTQQETQYF. CDR3 DNA: TGTGCCAGCAGCGTAGGCACCCAGCAAGAGACCCAGTACTTC.

The chain combines TRBV18 with TRBJ2-7, with 7 bases fitting TRBD1. The V gene's germline CDR1 is KGHSH and CDR2 LQKENI. The CDR3 length is 14 residues. The trim removed 4 bases at V and 2 bases at J, leaving 5 bases unmatched. The DNA of the CDR3 is TGTGCCAGCTCACTCGGACAGGCCCCCTACGAGCAGTACTTC. Amino acid sequence: CASSLGQAPYEQYF.

V gene TRBV9 combines with J gene TRBJ1-2; 9 bases agree with TRBD1. The CDR3 is made up of 16 amino acids. Germline CDR1 and CDR2: SGDLS and YYNGEE. The V gene end was trimmed by 1 base and the J gene end by 4 bases; junction bases not matched to a gene: 8. CDR3: CASSVTRDRGIYGYTF. CDR3 DNA: TGTGCCAGCAGCGTAACTCGAGACAGGGGGATCTATGGCTACACCTTC.

This clone was detected only a few times. This chain uses TRBV7-3 with TRBJ1-6; the D is unclear. Between the trimmed V and J ends, which lost 1 base and 0 bases, there was a span of 13 bases. The CDR3 extends over 18 amino acids. Germline values: CDR1 SGHTA, CDR2 FQGTGA. The CDR3 region is CASSLKGAGSSYNSPLHF. CDR3 coding DNA: TGTGCCAGCAGCTTAAAGGGCGCGGGGAGCTCCTATAATTCACCCCTCCACTTT.

The rearrangement uses TRBV7-2 and TRBJ2-7, with TRBD1 matching 9 bases. The V and J ends lost 3 bases and 2 bases, in that order; junction bases with no gene match: 17. This CDR3 has 19 amino acids. Germline CDR1 is SGHTA and CDR2 is FQGNSA. The CDR3 DNA reads TGTGCCAGCAGCTTCCAGCCCACCACAGGGGGCGCGTGGACCTACGAGCAGTACTTC. Translating it yields CASSFQPTTGGAWTYEQYF. The whole variable domain, remainder taken from reference TRBV7-2 and TRBJ2-7, is GAGVSQSPSNKVTEKGKDVELRCDPISGHTALYWYRQSLGQGLEFLIYFQGNSAPDKSGLPSDRFSAERTGGSVSTLTIQRTQQEDSAVYLCASSFQPTTGGAWTYEQYFGPGTRLTVT.

About this clone itself: Other DNA sequences within the sample encode an identical CDR3. The chain joins TRBV7-3 to TRBJ2-5; D is possibly TRBD2 (5 bases). The ends were cut back, 4 bases at V and 5 bases at J, with 5 bases in the middle. The germline gives CDR1 SGHTA, CDR2 FQGTGA. This CDR3 is 11 amino acids long. Here the CDR3 DNA reads TGTGCCAGCAGCTCGGGGGAGACCCAGTACTTC. It encodes CASSSGETQYF.

This clone showed up just a few times. V usage is TRBV5-6 and J usage is TRBJ2-5, with TRBD1 identical over 7 bases. The CDR3 has 13 amino acids. The germline CDR1 and CDR2 sequences are SGHDT and YYEEEE. Trimming cost V 5 bases and J 3 bases; bases outside gene matches: 4. This CDR3 is CASSYTGEETQYF. In DNA form, the CDR3 reads TGTGCCAGCAGTTATACAGGGGAAGAGACCCAGTACTTC. The complete variable domain, with remaining parts taken from reference TRBV5-6 and TRBJ2-5, reads DAGVTQSPTHLIKTRGQQVTLRCSPKSGHDTVSWYQQALGQGPQFIFQYYEEEERQRGNFPDRFSGHQFPNYSSELNVNALLLGDSALYLCASSYTGEETQYFGPGTRLLVL.

This clone was observed a few times. This chain connects TRBV28 to TRBJ2-4; D is uncertain. V was trimmed by 3 bases and J by 8 bases, leaving 11 bases between them. The CDR3 length is 13 residues. Germline CDR1 MDHEN, CDR2 SYDVKM. The CDR3 spells CASSLSGLYIQYF. The CDR3 nucleotides read TGTGCCAGCAGTTTGAGTGGCTTGTACATTCAGTACTTC.

The table lists this clone with a few counts. The chain uses TRBV19 and TRBJ2-1, with D possibly matching TRBD1 (6 bases). The V and J ends lost 4 bases and 3 bases respectively, with 13 bases between them. Germline lookup yields CDR1 LNHDA and CDR2 SQIVND (reference sequence). The CDR3 extends over 15 amino acids. CDR3 nucleotide sequence: TGTGCCAGTAGTACCCAGGGGCGTAGCTACAATGAGCAGTTCTTC. Protein sequence: CASSTQGRSYNEQFF.

J is TRBJ1-3 and V is TRBV4-2; D might be TRBD1 (5 bases). Germline CDR1 LGHNA, CDR2 YNFKEQ. The CDR3 sequence is 16 residues long. Deletions cut 2 bases from V and 0 bases from J, with 11 bases between. The CDR3 region has the DNA TGTGCCAGCAGCCAATCTGACAGAAACTCTGGAAACACCATATATTTT. This gives the protein CASSQSDRNSGNTIYF.

This clone was seen more than once but under ten times. This chain joins TRBV30 and TRBJ1-5; D is possibly TRBD1 (6 bases). The CDR3 sequence is 16 residues long. V lost 0 bases to trimming and J lost 6 bases, with 18 bases between them. Germline CDR1 is GTSNPN and CDR2 is SVGIG (reference sequence). In nucleotides, the CDR3 is TGTGCCTGGAGTGTTTTAAGTATTGGGGGCAGTCAGCCCCAGCATTTT. Its protein is CAWSVLSIGGSQPQHF.

This clone was observed a handful of times. This chain links TRBV9 with TRBJ1-2; D unclear. The CDR3 totals 13 residues. CDR1 and CDR2 (germline): SGDLS, YYNGEE. Trimming pared 3 bases from V and 8 bases from J, leaving 14 bases between. The CDR3 spells CASSGRTFVGYTF. The CDR3 DNA follows: TGTGCCAGCAGCGGACGGACGTTTGTAGGCTACACCTTC.

J is TRBJ2-7 and V is TRBV6-5; D unclear. This CDR3 has 14 amino acids. CDR1 MNHEY and CDR2 SVGAGI come from the germline V gene. V shed 2 bases and J shed 0 bases, with 8 bases lying between them. The CDR3 protein is CASSYRAGSYEQYF. In DNA, the CDR3 is TGTGCCAGCAGTTACCGGGCCGGCTCCTACGAGCAGTACTTC.